The 6 T cell receptor beta chains below all came from one sample that was sequenced in a study of shared clonotypes between healthy human individuals. The repertoire was sequenced with immunoSEQ multiplex PCR; TCRdb's copy has only in-frame clones and lacks some. The sample lists approximately 2.3 million clones, 85% to 95% occurring once. Source material: naive CD4+ T cells from PBMCs. The subset is: CD45RA+ positively selected. These receptors were taken from a man between 18 and 29 years old in good health. Some clones in this sample may be carry-over from other donors' samples.

The chain uses TRBV15 and TRBJ1-4; D is ambiguous. Trimming cost V 1 base and J 0 bases, with 6 bases left between them. This CDR3 contains 15 residues. CDR1 LNHNV and CDR2 YYDKDF come from the germline V gene (reference sequence). The DNA of the CDR3 is TGTGCCACCAGCAGAGTGGATGCAACTAATGAAAAACTGTTTTTT. This encodes CATSRVDATNEKLFF.

Note on this clone: Other DNA sequences of this sample code for an identical CDR3. This chain connects TRBV7-2 to TRBJ1-5, with 7 bases lining up with TRBD1. Germline V lookup: CDR1 SGHTA, CDR2 FQGNSA. This CDR3 is built from 15 residues. V shed 3 bases, J shed 1 base, and the junction held 3 bases outside the gene matches. In DNA, the CDR3 is TGTGCCAGCAGCTTGACAGGGTTGAGCAATCAGCCCCAGCATTTT. Translation gives CASSLTGLSNQPQHF.

The chain recombines TRBV19 with TRBJ1-4; TRBD1 might be the D (6 bases). V lost 10 bases, J lost 5 bases, and 14 bases lay in between. This CDR3 has 13 amino acids. The germline gives CDR1 LNHDA, CDR2 SQIVND (reference sequence). The CDR3 region is CATEDSSNEKLFF. The DNA of the CDR3 is TGTGCCACCGAGGACAGCAGCAATGAAAAACTGTTTTTT.

This clone was detected once. For the CDR3, the DNA is TGTGCCAGCAGCCCCCGGGACAGCAATGAGCAGTTCTTC. Protein sequence: CASSPRDSNEQFF. The V gene is TRBV5-4, the J gene TRBJ2-1, with TRBD1 identical over 7 bases. The CDR3 is 13 residues long. Trimming at V came to 4 bases and at J to 6 bases, leaving 4 bases not matched to a gene. The V gene's germline CDR1 is SGHNT and CDR2 YYREEE (reference sequence).

Regarding this clone: At one end the junction does not follow the germline gene, possibly because of a read error. The same CDR3 arises from other DNA sequences in this sample as well. The genes are TRBV7-2 and TRBJ2-3; TRBD2 matches 9 bases. Germline lookup yields CDR1 SGHTA and CDR2 FQGNSA. This CDR3 is built from 14 residues. CDR3 residues: CASSLAGSTDTQYF. The CDR3 DNA sequence: TGTGCCAGCAGCCTAGCGGGGAGCACAGATACGCAGTATTTT.

The chain uses TRBV9 and TRBJ2-5; D might be TRBD2 (5 bases). With 0 bases removed from V and 5 bases from J, the gap between germline ends came to 8 bases. The CDR3 covers 13 residues. The germline V gene encodes CDR1 SGDLS and CDR2 YYNGEE. The CDR3 protein is CASSVAVAETQYF. The CDR3 region has the DNA TGTGCCAGCAGCGTAGCAGTAGCGGAGACCCAGTACTTC. Variable domain in full (rest from reference TRBV9 and TRBJ2-5): DSGVTQTPKHLITATGQRVTLRCSPRSGDLSVYWYQQSLDQGLQFLIQYYNGEERAKGNILERFSAQQFPDLHSELNLSSLELGDSALYFCASSVAVAETQYFGPGTRLLVL.